The entry that follows covers one TCR beta chain sequence. The V gene's germline CDR1 is MNHNS and CDR2 SASEGT. The CDR3 length is 16 residues. V lost 2 bases, J lost 2 bases, and 3 bases stayed unmatched. Which cohort a participant joined came from the clinical history participants gave. The method was immunoSEQ multiplex PCR; TCRdb's version includes in-frame clones alone and lacks a portion of them. This sample has about 400,000 clones, with 80% to 90% found just once. The sample belongs to a study of blood T cell repertoires in COVID-19. Overall study context: Resolution of symptoms, clearance, or two negative PCRs was present in recovered Cohort 3 donors. The origin of the acute and convalescent COVID-19 samples was the United States, Italy and Spain.

The sequencing sample was made of PBMCs or T cells enriched from blood (not recorded which). The origin of this receptor is a man aged 35 to 55 in a cohort exposed to, infected with or recovered from COVID-19 (not recorded which). The gene calls are TRBV6-1 and TRBJ2-6, with TRBD1 identical over 7 bases. The CDR3, as DNA: TGTGCCAGCAGTGAACCGAGGGGGCCTGGGGCCAACGTCCTGACTTTC. Translating gives CASSEPRGPGANVLTF.